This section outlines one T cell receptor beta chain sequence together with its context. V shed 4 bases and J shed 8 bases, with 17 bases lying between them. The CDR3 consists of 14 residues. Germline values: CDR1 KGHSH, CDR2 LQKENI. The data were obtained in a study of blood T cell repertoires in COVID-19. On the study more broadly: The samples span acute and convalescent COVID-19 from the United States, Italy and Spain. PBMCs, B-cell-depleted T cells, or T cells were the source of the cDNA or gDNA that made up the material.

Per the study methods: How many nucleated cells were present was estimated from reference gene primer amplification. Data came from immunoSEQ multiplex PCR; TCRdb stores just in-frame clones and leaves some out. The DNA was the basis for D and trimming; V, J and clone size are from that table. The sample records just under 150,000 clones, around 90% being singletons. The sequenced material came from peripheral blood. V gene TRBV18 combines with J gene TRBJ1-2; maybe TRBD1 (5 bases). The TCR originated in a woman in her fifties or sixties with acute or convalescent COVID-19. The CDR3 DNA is TGTGCCAGCTCACGAGATTCGACAGACGTGGGCTACACCTTC. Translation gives CASSRDSTDVGYTF.